Listed here is a single T cell receptor (beta chain). The antigen is not known. This specimen comes from a study of T cell responses to AZD1222 COVID-19 vaccine. V gave up 4 bases and J gave up 8 bases; unmatched junction bases: 11. CDR1 is SEHNR and CDR2 is FQNEAQ in the germline V gene (reference sequence). This CDR3 is 15 amino acids long. Study outcomes and limitations: Repertoires were collected only later (after the peak T cell response had occurred). The study reported that nearly half of spike-specific TCRs target unmutated variant regions. Regions 160-218 and 743-854 dominated among vaccine-associated CD4 TCRs spanning spike.

Method: immunoSEQ multiplex PCR; TCRdb's copy keeps in-frame clones and lacks some. This table holds about 140,000 clones, approximately 87% found once. Samples with a second dose at about 4 or about 12 weeks were pooled together. This receptor was obtained from an adult who received the AZD1222 COVID-19 vaccine. V usage is TRBV7-9 and J usage is TRBJ1-2; 9 nucleotides line up with TRBD1. The sequences come from peripheral blood, collected 28 days after the second AZD1222 dose. The CDR3 region is CASSYAPQGAGGYTF. CDR3 nucleotide sequence: TGTGCCAGCAGCTATGCTCCACAGGGGGCGGGAGGCTACACCTTC.